The 32 T cell receptor beta chains given below trace back to one sample, sequenced in a study of blood T cell repertoires in COVID-19 (TCRdb year 2020). Libraries were made using the immunoSEQ multiplex PCR assay. Imported from immuneACCESS, the table was reduced by TCRdb to in-frame sequences with V and J called. These copies leave out some clones; in studies compared against another copy, an unresolved V gene accounts for under half, and the cause of the remainder is not known. Recorded for this sample are fewer than 100,000 clones; roughly 90% of them occurred a single time. The ten largest clones take up less than 8.5% of the sample. Sequencing was done on a sample of peripheral blood. These receptors were taken from a man between 60 and 75 years old with acute or convalescent COVID-19.

The chain carries TRBV20-1 and TRBJ1-3; D is unresolved. The CDR3 has 11 amino acids. Germline V CDR1 and CDR2: DFQATT, SNEGSKA (reference sequence). Trimming took 3 bases from V and 3 from J, leaving 3 bases between them. Here the CDR3 DNA reads TGCAGTGCTAGCGGTGGAAACACCATATATTTT. Translated, it gives CSASGGNTIYF.

The chain is built from TRBV12-3 or TRBV12-4 and TRBJ1-5; D is perhaps TRBD1 (6 bases). The CDR3 sequence is 13 residues long. V was clipped by 7 bases and J by 7 bases, with 14 bases between them. CDR3 protein: CASNQGFWQPQHF. CDR3 sequence (DNA): TGTGCCAGCAATCAGGGGTTTTGGCAGCCCCAGCATTTT.

The rearrangement joins TRBV27 to TRBJ1-2, with a tentative D call TRBD1 (6 bases). Germline V gene sequence: CDR1 MNHEY, CDR2 SMNVEV (reference sequence). This CDR3 spans 14 amino acids. Between the trimmed V and J ends, which lost 4 bases and 8 bases, there was a span of 17 bases. The CDR3: CASSSPRGGEGYTF. CDR3 DNA sequence: TGTGCCAGCAGTTCCCCGAGAGGGGGAGAAGGCTACACCTTC.

The chain combines TRBV13 with TRBJ1-3; D gene unclear. Looked up from germline, CDR1 is PRHDT and CDR2 is FYEKMQ (reference sequence). The CDR3 extends over 14 amino acids. V was shortened by 0 bases and J by 2 bases, with 5 bases between the two germline ends. CDR3 sequence: CASSLGQPGNTIYF. The CDR3 DNA sequence: TGTGCCAGCAGCTTAGGACAGCCTGGAAACACCATATATTTT. The whole variable domain, filled in from reference TRBV13 and TRBJ1-3, reads AAGVIQSPRHLIKEKRETATLKCYPIPRHDTVYWYQQGPGQDPQFLISFYEKMQSDKGSIPDRFSAQQFSDYHSELNMSSLELGDSALYFCASSLGQPGNTIYFGEGSWLTVV.

Notes on this clone: In the same sample, other DNA sequences code for this CDR3. The CDR3: CASSSQGGEQYF. The CDR3 nucleotides read TGCGCCAGCAGCTCACAGGGCGGCGAGCAGTACTTC. The chain carries TRBV5-1 and TRBJ2-7, with D tentatively TRBD1 (6 bases). This CDR3 is built from 12 residues. CDR1 is SGHRS and CDR2 is YFSETQ in the germline V gene. V was cut by 3 bases and J by 6 bases, with 10 bases left in between.

J is TRBJ1-1 and V is TRBV7-9; TRBD1 might be the D (5 bases). The V and J ends lost 4 bases and 4 bases respectively, with 10 bases between them. Germline CDR1 and CDR2: SEHNR and FQNEAQ (reference sequence). The CDR3 extends over 13 amino acids. CDR3 sequence reads: CASSSGLRTEAFF. Written as DNA, the CDR3 is TGTGCCAGCAGCTCAGGGTTGCGCACTGAAGCTTTCTTT.

V gene TRBV5-1 combines with J gene TRBJ1-2; 9 nucleotides agree with TRBD1. Trimming at V came to 1 base and at J to 4 bases, leaving 2 bases not matched to a gene. The CDR3 totals 14 residues. Germline values: CDR1 SGHRS, CDR2 YFSETQ. CDR3 in amino acids: CASSLLGQGYGYTF. The DNA of the CDR3 is TGCGCCAGCAGCTTGCTGGGACAGGGCTATGGCTACACCTTC.

This clone appeared a single time. The chain has TRBV2 and TRBJ1-5; D remains ambiguous. Germline CDR1 is SNHLY and CDR2 is FYNNEI. V was pared by 7 bases and J by 6 bases, with 13 bases between. This CDR3 is built from 13 residues. The CDR3 loop is CASTFFVGQPQHF. In DNA form, the CDR3 reads TGTGCCAGCACCTTCTTTGTCGGTCAGCCCCAGCATTTT.

This rearrangement joins TRBV27 to TRBJ1-5, with D perhaps matching TRBD1 (5 bases). This CDR3 is 14 amino acids long. Germline V CDR1 and CDR2: MNHEY, SMNVEV (reference sequence). The V end was cut by 3 bases, the J end by 6 bases, with 12 bases between. The CDR3 bases are TGTGCCAGCAGTTTTAGGCCAGGGATTCAGCCCCAGCATTTT. Translated: CASSFRPGIQPQHF.

V gene TRBV7-9 combines with J gene TRBJ2-1; 8 bases are shared with TRBD2. Germline loops: CDR1 SEHNR, CDR2 FQNEAQ (reference sequence). The CDR3 covers 15 residues. V was pared by 5 bases and J by 2 bases, with 5 bases of the junction left unmatched. CDR3 amino acids: CASSRLAGPYNEQFF. In nucleotides, the CDR3 is TGTGCCAGCAGCCGGCTAGCGGGCCCCTACAATGAGCAGTTCTTC. Variable domain in full (rest from reference TRBV7-9 and TRBJ2-1): DTGVSQNPRHKITKRGQNVTFRCDPISEHNRLYWYRQTLGQGPEFLTYFQNEAQLEKSRLLSDRFSAERPKGSFSTLEIQRTEQGDSAMYLCASSRLAGPYNEQFFGPGTRLTVL.

The V and J genes are TRBV30 and TRBJ1-1; 7 bases agree with TRBD1. V trimming: 0 bases; J trimming: 5 bases; junction bases outside the gene matches: 3. Germline V gene data show CDR1 as GTSNPN and CDR2 as SVGIG (reference sequence). The CDR3 spans 13 residues. The DNA for the CDR3 is TGTGCCTGGAGTGTGTACAGGGGAACTGAAGCTTTCTTT. It codes for CAWSVYRGTEAFF.

The chain employs TRBV28 and TRBJ1-1; 8 bases are a match to TRBD1. This CDR3 is built from 14 residues. The germline CDR1 and CDR2 sequences are MDHEN and SYDVKM. The trim removed 3 bases at V and 6 bases at J, leaving 6 bases unmatched. The CDR3 region is CASSFPQGAAEAFF. DNA for the CDR3: TGTGCCAGCAGTTTCCCCCAGGGGGCGGCTGAAGCTTTCTTT. Looking up the rest from reference TRBV28 and TRBJ1-1 gives the full variable domain: DVKVTQSSRYLVKRTGEKVFLECVQDMDHENMFWYRQDPGLGLRLIYFSYDVKMKEKGDIPEGYSVSREKKERFSLILESASTNQTSMYLCASSFPQGAAEAFFGQGTRLTVV.

The V and J genes are TRBV19 and TRBJ1-5, with TRBD1 matching over 12 bases. The CDR3 has 15 residues. The germline CDR1 and CDR2 sequences are LNHDA and SQIVND (reference sequence). V gave up 10 bases and J gave up 1 base; unmatched junction bases: 5. For the CDR3, the DNA is TGTGCCACCCGGGACAGGGGGCTAAGCAATCAGCCCCAGCATTTT. This sequence encodes CATRDRGLSNQPQHF.

Only one count was recorded for this clone. The chain is built from TRBV2 and TRBJ1-4, with D unresolved. With 5 bases removed from V and 5 bases from J, the gap between germline ends came to 12 bases. Germline-derived CDR1 and CDR2 are SNHLY and FYNNEI. The CDR3 sequence is 14 residues long. CDR3 sequence: CASSRSGGNEKLFF. The CDR3 DNA sequence: TGTGCCAGCAGTCGCTCGGGAGGAAATGAAAAACTGTTTTTT.

J is TRBJ2-1 and V is TRBV6-2 or TRBV6-3; 9 bases match TRBD2. The J segment lost 0 bases and the V segment lost 2 bases, leaving 5 bases of the junction unmatched. CDR3 size: 17 residues. Looked up from germline, CDR1 is MNHEY and CDR2 is SVGEGT. This chain's CDR3 is CASSYQSGGSSYNEQFF. The CDR3, as DNA: TGTGCCAGCAGTTACCAAAGCGGGGGGAGCTCCTACAATGAGCAGTTCTTC.

This clone showed up just once. The CDR3 DNA reads as TGTGCCAGTAGTATCGATTATCGGGGTGACTACGAGCAGTACTTC. It translates to CASSIDYRGDYEQYF. The rearrangement joins TRBV19 to TRBJ2-7; possibly TRBD2 for D (5 bases). The germline CDR1 and CDR2 sequences are LNHDA and SQIVND (reference sequence). This CDR3 region has 15 residues. The V end lost 3 bases, the J end lost 3 bases, and 15 bases lay between the germline ends.

V usage is TRBV27 and J usage is TRBJ2-1; D possibly corresponds to TRBD2 (7 bases). V lost 8 bases to trimming and J lost 5 bases, with 22 bases between them. From germline, CDR1 is MNHEY and CDR2 SMNVEV (reference sequence). This CDR3 spans 16 amino acids. As DNA, the CDR3 is TGTGCCAGCCGGCGTTTTCGGGGGGCCACGAACAATGAGCAGTTCTTC. This sequence encodes CASRRFRGATNNEQFF.

The chain employs TRBV15 and TRBJ2-7, with 8 bases matching TRBD1. The CDR3 has 14 amino acids. V lost 0 bases to trimming and J lost 3 bases; unmatched junction nucleotides: 1. Looked up from germline, CDR1 is LNHNV and CDR2 is YYDKDF (reference sequence). CDR3 nucleotide sequence: TGTGCCACCAGCAGAGAGACAGGGGTCTACGAGCAGTACTTC. Protein product: CATSRETGVYEQYF.

The chain links TRBV6-2 or TRBV6-3 to TRBJ1-2; TRBD1 might be the D (5 bases). With 1 base removed from V and 7 bases from J, the gap between germline ends came to 10 bases. This CDR3 region has 13 residues. Per germline, CDR1 MNHEY and CDR2 SVGEGT. CDR3 amino acids: CASSYLGALGYTF. In DNA form, the CDR3 reads TGTGCCAGCAGTTACTTAGGGGCCCTTGGCTACACCTTC.

This clone was observed many times. The same CDR3 can be traced to other DNA sequences in this sample. This chain joins TRBV27 and TRBJ1-2; a weak D match, TRBD1 (6 bases). Germline V CDR1 and CDR2: MNHEY, SMNVEV (reference sequence). Trimming stripped 6 bases from V and 0 bases from J, with 11 bases between. The CDR3 is 14 amino acids. The CDR3: CASSPRQANYGYTF. DNA for the CDR3: TGTGCCAGCAGCCCGAGACAGGCTAACTATGGCTACACCTTC.

This clone showed up just a few times. V and J are TRBV7-6 and TRBJ1-5; 8 bases are shared with TRBD1. The CDR3 has 18 residues. Trimming cost V 5 bases and J 7 bases; bases outside gene matches: 19. Per germline, CDR1 SGHVS and CDR2 FNYEAQ. CDR3 sequence reads: CASSPSQPGGNTPQPQHF. CDR3 nucleotide sequence: TGTGCCAGCAGCCCCTCCCAGCCAGGGGGCAACACCCCCCAGCCCCAGCATTTT.

Only a few counts were recorded for this clone. The genes are TRBV7-3 and TRBJ1-2; the D is unclear. Germline lookup yields CDR1 SGHTA and CDR2 FQGTGA. The V end was cut by 8 bases, the J end by 8 bases, with 15 bases between. The CDR3 spans 12 residues. The CDR3 nucleotides are TGTGCCAGCCTTAACTTTCTCGTCGGCTACACCTTC. Its translation is CASLNFLVGYTF.

The chain uses TRBV10-3 and TRBJ2-7; perhaps TRBD1 as D (7 bases). Germline lookup yields CDR1 ENHRY and CDR2 SYGVKD. The CDR3 is 14 amino acids. V was clipped by 11 bases and J by 4 bases, with 21 bases between them. The CDR3 sequence: CASAPAQGGYEQYF. The CDR3 nucleotides read TGTGCCTCGGCCCCAGCGCAGGGGGGATACGAGCAGTACTTC.

This chain joins TRBV5-1 and TRBJ2-1, with unresolved D. CDR1 and CDR2 from the germline V gene are SGHRS and YFSETQ. This CDR3 is built from 13 residues. Trimming left V 7 bases short and J 5 bases short, with 13 bases between. The CDR3 coding sequence is TGCGCCAGCCGGCGGAACGGCGACAATGAGCAGTTCTTC. Translating gives CASRRNGDNEQFF.

The chain is built from TRBV6-5 and TRBJ1-3; the D gene is possibly TRBD1 (5 bases). CDR1 is MNHEY and CDR2 is SVGAGI in the germline V gene. Trimming pared 6 bases from V and 10 bases from J, leaving 16 bases between. The CDR3 extends over 13 amino acids. The CDR3 region has the DNA TGTGCCAGCAGGGTTAGGGGCGCCGCGACCATATATTTT. Translation: CASRVRGAATIYF.

The gene calls are TRBV4-3 and TRBJ2-1, with no clear D. CDR1 and CDR2 from the germline V gene are LGHNA and YSLEER. Trimming stripped 1 base from V and 0 bases from J, with 7 bases between. CDR3 length: 15 amino acids. In DNA form, the CDR3 reads TGCGCCAGCAGCCAAGCGCTCGGCTCCTACAATGAGCAGTTCTTC. This gives the protein CASSQALGSYNEQFF.

This chain uses TRBV5-1 with TRBJ2-3; 7 bases match TRBD1. CDR1 SGHRS and CDR2 YFSETQ come from the germline V gene. The CDR3 contains 17 residues. Trimming at V came to 1 base and at J to 0 bases, leaving 8 bases not matched to a gene. The CDR3 DNA reads TGCGCCAGCAGCTTGATAGGGGGCCCGACTAGCACAGATACGCAGTATTTT. It specifies CASSLIGGPTSTDTQYF. The full variable domain, with the rest looked up from reference TRBV5-1 and TRBJ2-3, is KAGVTQTPRYLIKTRGQQVTLSCSPISGHRSVSWYQQTPGQGLQFLFEYFSETQRNKGNFPGRFSGRQFSNSRSEMNVSTLELGDSALYLCASSLIGGPTSTDTQYFGPGTRLTVL.

The gene calls are TRBV4-1 and TRBJ1-2; the D gene is possibly TRBD1 (6 bases). CDR1 is MGHRA, CDR2 YSYEKL, per germline. CDR3 length: 15 amino acids. The V end lost 0 bases, the J end lost 4 bases, and 12 bases lay between the germline ends. The CDR3 protein is CASSQDPGGPYGYTF. As DNA, the CDR3 is TGCGCCAGCAGCCAAGATCCGGGGGGGCCCTATGGCTACACCTTC.

The rearrangement joins TRBV3-1 (or the pseudogene TRBV3-2) to TRBJ2-7, with 12 bases that match TRBD2. The CDR3 extends over 15 amino acids. J was trimmed by 2 bases and V by 1 base; bases with no gene match: 0. Germline V gene sequence: CDR1 LGHDT, CDR2 YNNKEL (reference sequence). The CDR3 region has the DNA TGTGCCAGCAGCCAAGGACTAGCGGGAGCCTACGAGCAGTACTTC. Translating it yields CASSQGLAGAYEQYF.

The CDR3 is CASSTRTGGLTEAFF. CDR3 sequence (DNA): TGTGCCAGCAGCACCAGGACAGGGGGCTTGACTGAAGCTTTCTTT. J is TRBJ1-1 and V is TRBV5-4; 11 nucleotides match TRBD1. The CDR3 runs 15 residues. Germline lookup yields CDR1 SGHNT and CDR2 YYREEE (reference sequence). Trimming cost V 4 bases and J 5 bases; bases outside gene matches: 7.

This chain joins TRBV30 and TRBJ2-2; 9 bases are shared with TRBD1. The J segment lost 1 base and the V segment lost 7 bases, leaving 7 bases of the junction unmatched. The CDR3 sequence is 15 residues long. Germline lookup yields CDR1 GTSNPN and CDR2 SVGIG (reference sequence). The CDR3 region has the DNA TGTGCCTCGGACAGGGGAGAGGAGAACACCGGGGAGCTGTTTTTT. Its translation: CASDRGEENTGELFF.

This chain connects TRBV28 to TRBJ2-5, with 8 nucleotides matching TRBD1. Looked up from germline, CDR1 is MDHEN and CDR2 is SYDVKM. Unmatched junction bases numbered 9, after V lost 2 bases and J lost 4 bases. This CDR3 comprises 16 residues. The CDR3 loop reads CASSLGVTGGRETQYF. The CDR3 DNA follows: TGTGCCAGCAGTTTAGGGGTAACAGGGGGTAGAGAGACCCAGTACTTC.